Shown below are 30 T cell receptor beta chains from a single sample sequenced in a study of regulatory T cells in long-lasting Graves disease. The time point denotes: persistent/refractory GD, antithyroid drugs over 5 years with positive TRAb. The TCR library was made from RNA that had been extracted from PBMCs in TRIzol. The TCR beta library used iRepertoire HTBI primers with Arm-PCR amplification of CDR3. In TCRdb, the multiplex PCR reads were re-called with MiXCR into one record per CDR3 protein. The table lists roughly 300,000 distinct CDR3 sequences, under 25% of them singletons. The sequences come from peripheral blood mononuclear cells (PBMCs), collected when the disease was refractory, from a patient treated with antithyroid drugs. All receptors derive from a female donor with Graves disease.

The sample holds a few counts of this clonotype. This chain links TRBV27 with TRBJ1-6; D may be TRBD1 (5 bases). Per the germline V gene, CDR1 is MNHEY and CDR2 is SMNVEV (reference sequence). This CDR3 has 14 amino acids. Trimming pared 8 bases from V and 7 bases from J, leaving 15 bases between. The CDR3 reads CASRGEGYNSPLHF. The DNA for the CDR3 is TGTGCCAGCCGTGGTGAGGGGTACAATTCACCCCTCCACTTT.

The sample holds many counts of this clonotype. The genes are TRBV28 and TRBJ2-7; tentative D call: TRBD1 (6 bases). Trimming shortened V by 4 bases and J by 1 base, and 20 bases separated the two germline ends. This CDR3 is 17 amino acids long. Per germline, CDR1 MDHEN and CDR2 SYDVKM. The CDR3 loop reads CASSYALDSTSSYEQYF. DNA of the CDR3: TGTGCCAGCAGTTATGCCCTGGACAGTACCTCTTCCTACGAGCAGTACTTC.

This clonotype was detected many times. This rearrangement joins TRBV7-2 to TRBJ2-5; D may be TRBD1 or TRBD2 (5 bases each). Germline loops: CDR1 SGHTA, CDR2 FQGNSA. The CDR3 sequence is 16 residues long. The V gene lost 5 bases and the J gene lost 1 base, with 17 bases spanning the gap. CDR3 in amino acids: CASSPPGQGPQETQYF. The DNA for the CDR3 is TGTGCCAGCAGCCCACCGGGCCAGGGACCCCAAGAGACCCAGTACTTC.

This clonotype occurred many times. The chain is built from TRBV12-3 or TRBV12-4 and TRBJ2-7, with D maybe TRBD2 (6 bases). The CDR3 contains 14 residues. V was pared by 7 bases and J by 5 bases, with 18 bases between. The CDR3 loop reads CASTPGLASDEQYF. The CDR3 nucleotides are TGTGCCAGCACGCCTGGGCTAGCGTCGGACGAGCAGTACTTC.

The V call is TRBV30, the J call TRBJ1-1; 7 nucleotides match TRBD1. After removal of 1 base from V and 1 base from J, the junction contained 9 bases not matched to a gene. Per germline, CDR1 GTSNPN and CDR2 SVGIG (reference sequence). The CDR3 sequence is 16 residues long. The CDR3: CAWSGSPGQTNTEAFF. In DNA, the CDR3 is TGTGCCTGGAGTGGATCCCCGGGACAGACGAACACTGAAGCTTTCTTT.

This clonotype appeared a few times. J is TRBJ1-6 and V is TRBV19; D gene unclear. The V end was cut by 0 bases, the J end by 7 bases, with 4 bases between. The CDR3 is 13 amino acids. Germline V gives CDR1 LNHDA, CDR2 SQIVND (reference sequence). The CDR3 nucleotides read TGTGCCAGTAGTATAGAGTTCAATTCACCCCTCCACTTT. The encoded protein is CASSIEFNSPLHF.

Concerning this clonotype: The conserved closing phenylalanine or tryptophan is absent in this CDR3, likely reflecting a read error. The CDR3 here is CASRGDSGNTIYS. DNA for the CDR3: TGTGCCAGCAGAGGAGACTCTGGAAACACCATATATTCT. The genes are TRBV12-3 or TRBV12-4 and TRBJ1-3; D is uncertain. The length of the CDR3 is 13 residues. V was clipped by 6 bases and J by 0 bases, with 6 bases between them.

This clonotype has at least ten counts. The rearrangement links TRBV10-3 to TRBJ2-6; 12 bases agree with TRBD1. Germline V gene data show CDR1 as ENHRY and CDR2 as SYGVKD. With V trimmed by 6 bases and J by 2 bases, 5 bases remained unmatched. This CDR3 has 17 amino acids. The CDR3 sequence: CAISRDRGQAGANVLTF. DNA of the CDR3: TGTGCCATCAGCCGGGACAGGGGGCAAGCTGGGGCCAACGTCCTGACTTTC.

There are many counts of this clonotype. The rearrangement uses TRBV11-2 and TRBJ2-7, with a tentative D call TRBD1 (6 bases). The length of the CDR3 is 14 residues. V was cut by 4 bases and J by 0 bases, with 10 bases left in between. From germline, CDR1 is SGHAT and CDR2 FQNNGV. For the CDR3, the DNA is TGTGCCAGCAGCTCAGGACAGTTCTCCTACGAGCAGTACTTC. Its translation: CASSSGQFSYEQYF.

This clonotype has a count of ten or more. The V and J genes are TRBV28 and TRBJ2-5; 7 nucleotides line up with TRBD1. The length of the CDR3 is 15 residues. V lost 1 base to trimming and J lost 2 bases; unmatched junction nucleotides: 4. CDR1 is MDHEN and CDR2 is SYDVKM in the germline V gene. The CDR3 region is CASSLLVRGQETQYF. CDR3 DNA: TGTGCCAGCAGTTTATTGGTCAGGGGGCAAGAGACCCAGTACTTC. Together with reference TRBV28 and TRBJ2-5, the CDR3 gives the full variable domain: DVKVTQSSRYLVKRTGEKVFLECVQDMDHENMFWYRQDPGLGLRLIYFSYDVKMKEKGDIPEGYSVSREKKERFSLILESASTNQTSMYLCASSLLVRGQETQYFGPGTRLLVL.

V is TRBV7-9 and J is TRBJ1-2; maybe TRBD1 (6 bases). Germline CDR1 and CDR2: SEHNR and FQNEAQ (reference sequence). CDR3 length: 15 amino acids. The germline V and J ends were trimmed by 5 bases and 5 bases, with 18 bases remaining between them. The CDR3 bases are TGTGCCAGCAGCCGGCCCGGGACAAAGAATTATGGCTACACCTTC. It is translated as CASSRPGTKNYGYTF.

This clonotype was counted ten times or more. V usage is TRBV11-3 and J usage is TRBJ2-2, with 13 bases identical to TRBD2. The CDR3 extends over 17 amino acids. V was clipped by 4 bases and J by 4 bases; unmatched bases: 6. Germline V lookup: CDR1 SGHNT, CDR2 YENEEA. CDR3 DNA: TGTGCCAGCAGCTCCGGACTAGCGGGAGAGATCACCGGGGAGCTGTTTTTT. It encodes CASSSGLAGEITGELFF.

To note about this clonotype: This may be a read error, as it is one base from a much larger clone. The chain has TRBV20-1 and TRBJ2-4; a weak D match, TRBD1 (6 bases). Germline CDR1 and CDR2: DFQATT and SNEGSKA (reference sequence). The CDR3 spans 14 residues. The CDR3 nucleotides read TGCAGTGCTTTCGGGATTGGGGACAAAAACATTCGGTACTTC. Amino acids: CSAFGIGDKNIRYF.

This clonotype was detected a few times. The chain uses TRBV20-1 and TRBJ2-5; D ambiguous. The CDR3 is made up of 15 amino acids. The germline CDR1 and CDR2 sequences are DFQATT and SNEGSKA (reference sequence). Deletions cut 0 bases from V and 3 bases from J, with 14 bases between. The CDR3 nucleotides read TGCAGTGCTAGAGATCCCACGGCGTGGAAAGAGACCCAGTACTTC. Translation gives CSARDPTAWKETQYF.

This clonotype was counted many times. The rearrangement links TRBV7-2 to TRBJ2-7, with 10 bases that match TRBD2. After removal of 0 bases from V and 2 bases from J, the junction contained 7 bases not matched to a gene. The CDR3 runs to 17 residues. Germline assignment: CDR1 SGHTA and CDR2 FQGNSA. CDR3 in DNA: TGTGCCAGCAGCTTAGCCGCCAGACTAGCGGGTCCCTACGAGCAGTACTTC. This sequence encodes CASSLAARLAGPYEQYF.

The DNA of the CDR3 is TGTGCCATCAGTGATTCGGGAGTCAACGAGCAGTACTTC. Its translation is CAISDSGVNEQYF. This chain connects TRBV10-3 to TRBJ2-7, with a weak D call TRBD2 (6 bases). The ends were cut back, 3 bases at V and 5 bases at J, with 11 bases in the middle. The CDR3 sequence is 13 residues long. The germline V gene has CDR1 ENHRY and CDR2 SYGVKD.

This clonotype was seen only a few times. The rearrangement links TRBV24-1 to TRBJ2-2; a weak D match, TRBD1 (5 bases). The germline CDR1 and CDR2 sequences are KGHDR and SFDVKD. Trimming removed 3 bases at V and 4 bases at J, with 8 bases between. The CDR3 is 14 residues long. The CDR3 DNA reads as TGTGCCACCAGTGATGACAGCCTCACCGGGGAGCTGTTTTTT. Translated: CATSDDSLTGELFF.

This clonotype was counted many times. The rearrangement uses TRBV7-2 and TRBJ2-4; TRBD2 agrees at 9 bases. CDR3 size: 16 residues. Germline assignment: CDR1 SGHTA and CDR2 FQGNSA. J was trimmed by 7 bases and V by 4 bases; bases with no gene match: 11. The CDR3 nucleotides are TGTGCCAGCAGCTCCTCTAGCGGGATTGAATGGAACATTCAGTACTTC. Protein: CASSSSSGIEWNIQYF.

This clonotype was seen a handful of times. The chain carries TRBV29-1 and TRBJ1-4; 10 nucleotides align to TRBD1. The CDR3 has 14 residues. V gave up 5 bases and J gave up 6 bases; unmatched junction bases: 6. Germline assignment: CDR1 SQVTM and CDR2 ANQGSEA. CDR3 in DNA: TGCAGCGTTTACACCGGGACAGGGGATGAAAAACTGTTTTTT. Encoded protein: CSVYTGTGDEKLFF.

This clonotype occurred many times. The chain links TRBV27 to TRBJ1-4, with no clear D. The CDR3 consists of 15 residues. Between the trimmed V and J ends, which lost 5 bases and 0 bases, there was a span of 10 bases. Per the germline V gene, CDR1 is MNHEY and CDR2 is SMNVEV (reference sequence). In nucleotides, the CDR3 is TGTGCCAGCAGTGTAACGATGGCAACTAATGAAAAACTGTTTTTT. This encodes CASSVTMATNEKLFF.

This clonotype was picked up many times. The chain has TRBV7-8 and TRBJ2-5; D ambiguous. The CDR3 extends over 12 amino acids. V shed 4 bases and J shed 4 bases, with 7 bases lying between them. Germline V CDR1 and CDR2: SGHVS, FQNEAQ. The CDR3 protein is CASSYLVETQYF. Here the CDR3 DNA reads TGTGCCAGCAGCTACCTAGTAGAGACCCAGTACTTC.

This clonotype was counted ten times or more. The V and J genes are TRBV28 and TRBJ2-7; TRBD1 matches 7 bases. The CDR3 spans 13 residues. The germline gives CDR1 MDHEN, CDR2 SYDVKM. The J segment lost 6 bases and the V segment lost 5 bases, leaving 7 bases of the junction unmatched. The CDR3 bases are TGTGCCAGCAGTCCCTTACACAGGGGCGAGCAGTACTTC. Its translation: CASSPLHRGEQYF.

CDR3 nucleotide sequence: TGTGCCAGCAGCGTAGAATCGGGGGGGATTCTGGCTAATGAAAAACTGTTTTTT. Amino acid sequence: CASSVESGGILANEKLFF. The chain uses TRBV9 and TRBJ1-4; maybe TRBD1 (5 bases). The CDR3 is 18 residues long. CDR1 and CDR2 from the germline V gene are SGDLS and YYNGEE. V lost 0 bases and J 3 bases, leaving 18 bases between the germline ends.

This clonotype appeared a few times. This chain connects TRBV19 to TRBJ1-6; D might be TRBD1 (6 bases). Germline V gene lookup returns CDR1 LNHDA and CDR2 SQIVND (reference sequence). The V end lost 3 bases, the J end lost 8 bases, and 11 bases lay between the germline ends. This CDR3 region has 14 residues. This CDR3 is CASSIQGKDSPLHF. The CDR3 coding sequence is TGTGCCAGTAGTATTCAGGGGAAGGATTCACCCCTCCACTTT.

In nucleotides, the CDR3 is TGCAGTGCTAGCTGGGGAGGCAATCAGCCCCAGCATTTT. This gives the protein CSASWGGNQPQHF. The chain employs TRBV20-1 and TRBJ1-5; D remains unclear. This CDR3 is 13 amino acids long. Germline-derived CDR1 and CDR2 are DFQATT and SNEGSKA (reference sequence). V was pared by 3 bases and J by 2 bases, with 8 bases between.

This clonotype has a count of ten or more. The chain joins TRBV30 to TRBJ1-5; D may be TRBD1 (5 bases). This CDR3 contains 15 residues. The germline CDR1 and CDR2 sequences are GTSNPN and SVGIG (reference sequence). Trimming shortened V by 1 base and J by 3 bases, and 13 bases separated the two germline ends. The CDR3 nucleotides are TGTGCCTGGAGTGCATCGGGGCTCCACAATCAGCCCCAGCATTTT. It codes for CAWSASGLHNQPQHF.

Only a few counts were recorded for this clonotype. CDR3: CASSQTRQGMNPETQYF. Here the CDR3 DNA reads TGTGCCAGCAGTCAAACTCGACAGGGGATGAATCCGGAGACCCAGTACTTC. The chain has TRBV27 and TRBJ2-5, with 8 bases lining up with TRBD1. Per the germline V gene, CDR1 is MNHEY and CDR2 is SMNVEV (reference sequence). The V gene end was trimmed by 5 bases and the J gene end by 5 bases; junction bases not matched to a gene: 16. This CDR3 spans 17 amino acids.

This clonotype showed up many times. V and J are TRBV28 and TRBJ2-2, with 7 bases aligning to TRBD1. From germline, CDR1 is MDHEN and CDR2 SYDVKM. V lost 8 bases and J lost 3; bases outside the gene matches: 9. The CDR3 loop spans 15 amino acids. CDR3 nucleotides: TGTGCCAGCGTCACAGGGGCTAGGGACACCGGGGAGCTGTTTTTT. Amino acid sequence: CASVTGARDTGELFF.

The J gene is TRBJ2-5, the V gene TRBV9; unclear D gene. In germline, CDR1 is SGDLS, CDR2 YYNGEE. Trimming left V 3 bases short and J 3 bases short, with 9 bases between. The CDR3 length is 13 residues. CDR3 DNA: TGTGCCAGCAGCGCGGAAGGGAAAGAGACCCAGTACTTC. Its translation is CASSAEGKETQYF.

This clonotype appeared many times. The rearrangement uses TRBV12-5 and TRBJ1-1; D is possibly TRBD1 (6 bases). Germline-derived CDR1 and CDR2 are LGHNT and FRNRAP. The CDR3 spans 16 residues. V was shortened by 2 bases and J by 1 base, with 14 bases between the two germline ends. The CDR3 region is CASGLNRGGANTEAFF. The CDR3 DNA sequence: TGTGCTAGTGGTTTGAACCGAGGGGGGGCGAACACTGAAGCTTTCTTT. The full variable domain, in which reference TRBV12-5 and TRBJ1-1 provide the parts outside the CDR3, is DARVTQTPRHKVTEMGQEVTMRCQPILGHNTVFWYRQTMMQGLELLAYFRNRAPLDDSGMPKDRFSAEMPDATLATLKIQPSEPRDSAVYFCASGLNRGGANTEAFFGQGTRLTVV.